These T cell receptor beta chains were read from a single sample in a study of blood T cell repertoires in COVID-19. Assay: immunoSEQ multiplex PCR; the TCRdb copy retains only in-frame clones and omits some. The sample has 300,000 to 400,000 clones; around 91% are singletons. The material sequenced was peripheral blood. The source of these receptors is a woman under 30 who had recovered from COVID-19. Both conserved end residues are part of each CDR3. The D gene is left open where the match is weak. Some rows have no size entry. The others give once, few or many, or a class for an expanded clone.

D gene	clone size	V gene	J gene	CDR3 DNA	CDR3 protein
.	.	TRBV7-2	TRBJ1-1	TGTGCCAGCAGCTTGATCGGGGTTTCTACTGAAGCTTTCTTT	CASSLIGVSTEAFF
.	once	TRBV29-1	TRBJ1-1	TGCAGCGTTCAGGGCCCATATGAAGCTTTCTTT	CSVQGPYEAFF
TRBD1	.	TRBV30	TRBJ2-3	TGTGCCTGGAGTGAGCGGACAGGGGGCCCAGATACGCAGTATTTT	CAWSERTGGPDTQYF
TRBD1	.	TRBV4-3	TRBJ2-2	TGCGCCAGCAGCCAAGACGTCCCTTCATTGACAGGGGGCACCGGGGAGCTGTTTTTT	CASSQDVPSLTGGTGELFF
TRBD1	.	TRBV10-1	TRBJ2-2	TGCGCCAGCAGTGAGGGGGACAGAAACACCGGGGAGCTGTTTTTT	CASSEGDRNTGELFF
TRBD1	.	TRBV6-5	TRBJ1-2	TGTGCCAGCAGTTACGCCGGGACAGGGGTGGTTTATGGCTACACCTTC	CASSYAGTGVVYGYTF
.	.	TRBV24-1	TRBJ2-2	TGTGCCACCAGTGCCCTCACAGGGACGAACACCGGGGAGCTGTTTTTT	CATSALTGTNTGELFF
.	.	TRBV19	TRBJ1-1	TGTGCCAGTAGCAGCTACAGGGTCTACACTGAAGCTTTCTTT	CASSSYRVYTEAFF
TRBD1	.	TRBV5-6	TRBJ1-4	TGTGCCAGCAGTCCCGACAGGGGGAGGTTAAATGAAAAACTGTTTTTT	CASSPDRGRLNEKLFF
.	.	TRBV7-2	TRBJ1-1	TGTGCCAGCAGCTTAGCGTACGGGGGATCCATGAACACTGAAGCTTTCTTT	CASSLAYGGSMNTEAFF
.	.	TRBV10-2	TRBJ2-1	TGCGCCAGCAAAGGAGATCGGGGAAATACCTACAATGAGCAGTTCTTC	CASKGDRGNTYNEQFF